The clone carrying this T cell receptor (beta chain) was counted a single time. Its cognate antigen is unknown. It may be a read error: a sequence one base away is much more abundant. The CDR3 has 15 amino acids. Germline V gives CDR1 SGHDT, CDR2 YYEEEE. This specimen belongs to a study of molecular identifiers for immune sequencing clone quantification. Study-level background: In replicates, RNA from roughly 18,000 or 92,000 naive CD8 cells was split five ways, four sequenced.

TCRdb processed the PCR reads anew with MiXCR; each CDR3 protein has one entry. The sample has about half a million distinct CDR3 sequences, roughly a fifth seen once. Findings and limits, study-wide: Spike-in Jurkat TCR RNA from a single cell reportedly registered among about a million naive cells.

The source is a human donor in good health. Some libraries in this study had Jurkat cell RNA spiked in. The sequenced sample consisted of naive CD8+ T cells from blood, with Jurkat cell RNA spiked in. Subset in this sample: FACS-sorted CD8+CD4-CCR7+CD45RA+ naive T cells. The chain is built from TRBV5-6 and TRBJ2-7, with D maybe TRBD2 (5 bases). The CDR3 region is CASSRKTAAPWEQCF. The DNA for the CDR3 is TGTGCCAGCAGCCGAAAGACGGCCGCCCCCTGGGAGCAGTGCTTC.